Shown below are 20 T cell receptor beta chains from a single sample sequenced in a study of blood T cells in healthy people across ages. Using a J-beta primer mix together with a sample-barcoded 5' primer, a second PCR was run for roughly 6 to 11 cycles. TCRdb redid the calling of the 5' RACE reads with MiXCR, one entry per CDR3 protein. Seen here are about 1,400,000 distinct CDR3 sequences, 59% observed once, and the top ten hold over 6.5%. The sequencing sample was made of blood. The receptors here all came from a man aged 18 to 30 in good health.

The rearrangement joins TRBV6-5 to TRBJ2-7, with 9 bases aligning to TRBD2. With 2 bases clipped from V and 3 bases from J, the junction kept 5 bases outside the gene matches. This CDR3 has 15 residues. Germline lookup yields CDR1 MNHEY and CDR2 SVGAGI. The CDR3 region has the DNA TGTGCCAGCAGTTACGCGGGGGGGACCGTCTACGAGCAGTACTTC. Its translation is CASSYAGGTVYEQYF.

The rearrangement links TRBV20-1 to TRBJ2-7; the match to TRBD2 covers 7 bases. The CDR3 covers 14 residues. Trimming took 3 bases from V and 7 from J; bases not matched to a gene: 12. Looked up from germline, CDR1 is DFQATT and CDR2 is SNEGSKA (reference sequence). The CDR3, as DNA: TGCAGTGCTAGTGGGGCGGGAGACTACAATGAGCAGTACTTC. It translates to CSASGAGDYNEQYF.

This rearrangement joins TRBV5-1 to TRBJ1-1; 8 nucleotides line up with TRBD1. This CDR3 is built from 14 residues. CDR1 is SGHRS, CDR2 YFSETQ, per germline. Unmatched junction bases numbered 5, after V lost 4 bases and J lost 3 bases. The CDR3 protein is CASSKDREYTEAFF. The DNA of the CDR3 is TGCGCCAGCAGCAAGGACAGGGAATACACTGAAGCTTTCTTT.

This clonotype was detected once. The CDR3 here is CASSLSGLLNTEAFF. In DNA, the CDR3 is TGTGCCAGCAGTCTCTCGGGACTCTTGAACACTGAAGCTTTCTTT. This chain connects TRBV6-2 or TRBV6-3 to TRBJ1-1, with D perhaps TRBD1 (5 bases). The germline gives CDR1 MNHEY, CDR2 SVGEGT. The CDR3 is 15 residues long. The V gene lost 5 bases and the J gene lost 0 bases, with 13 bases spanning the gap.

The chain links TRBV13 to TRBJ2-1; D is possibly TRBD1 or TRBD2 (5 bases each). This CDR3 is 15 amino acids long. The V gene lost 5 bases and the J gene lost 6 bases, with 17 bases spanning the gap. The V gene's germline CDR1 is PRHDT and CDR2 FYEKMQ (reference sequence). CDR3: CASSRDLPEGNEQFF. CDR3 nucleotides: TGTGCCAGCAGCCGGGACCTCCCTGAGGGCAATGAGCAGTTCTTC.

J is TRBJ2-2 and V is TRBV29-1; TRBD1 agrees at 11 bases. From germline, CDR1 is SQVTM and CDR2 ANQGSEA. Germline trimming cut 4 bases from V and 7 bases from J; bases unmatched to any gene: 8. The CDR3 covers 15 residues. Written as DNA, the CDR3 is TGCAGCGTTGGAAGGGACAGGGGGTTTGGCGGGGAGCTGTTTTTT. Protein product: CSVGRDRGFGGELFF.

The J gene is TRBJ1-2, the V gene TRBV12-3 or TRBV12-4; D unclear. The CDR3 consists of 13 residues. With 2 bases removed from V and 4 bases from J, the gap between germline ends came to 8 bases. The CDR3 DNA reads as TGTGCCAGCAGTTTAAGTCAGTCCTATGGCTACACCTTC. Translating gives CASSLSQSYGYTF.

V gene TRBV20-1 combines with J gene TRBJ2-7; TRBD2 matches 7 bases. V gave up 0 bases and J gave up 2 bases; unmatched junction bases: 7. This CDR3 comprises 15 residues. Germline V gene sequence: CDR1 DFQATT, CDR2 SNEGSKA (reference sequence). The CDR3, as DNA: TGCAGTGCTAGAGACCGGGACTACCAAACCTACGAGCAGTACTTC. The encoded protein is CSARDRDYQTYEQYF.

The chain employs TRBV29-1 and TRBJ2-3; 10 bases map to TRBD1. J lost 2 bases, V lost 4 bases, and 12 bases had no gene match. Germline CDR1 reads SQVTM; CDR2 reads ANQGSEA. This CDR3 is built from 17 residues. The CDR3 sequence is CSVGGTGASFPTDTQYF. The CDR3 region has the DNA TGCAGCGTTGGAGGGACAGGGGCCAGCTTCCCCACAGATACGCAGTATTTT.

This clonotype was seen a single time. The rearrangement joins TRBV6-2 or TRBV6-3 to TRBJ1-5; D may be TRBD1 (5 bases). Germline CDR1 and CDR2: MNHEY and SVGEGT. The CDR3 runs to 15 residues. V was trimmed by 3 bases and J by 2 bases, leaving 11 bases between them. As DNA, the CDR3 is TGTGCCAGCAGTTATGGGGGATTTGGCAATCAGCCCCAGCATTTT. It specifies CASSYGGFGNQPQHF.

This sequence joins TRBV15 and TRBJ2-3; 9 bases match TRBD1. There are 18 residues in the CDR3. CDR1 LNHNV and CDR2 YYDKDF come from the germline V gene (reference sequence). J gave up 3 bases and V 2 bases, and 12 bases lay outside the gene matches. The CDR3 bases are TGTGCCACCAGCAGATCCCTAGGGACAGGGAGGGTAACAGATACGCAGTATTTT. It encodes CATSRSLGTGRVTDTQYF.

This chain connects TRBV4-2 to TRBJ1-5; D is undetermined. Per germline, CDR1 LGHNA and CDR2 YNFKEQ. CDR3 size: 14 residues. Trimming removed 4 bases from V and 6 bases from J, with 13 bases in between. CDR3 bases: TGTGCCAGCAGCCCGCCGGACTTTCTTCAGCCCCAGCATTTT. Translation: CASSPPDFLQPQHF.

Remarks on this clonotype: Mismatch with germline at one junction end may stem from a read error. The V call is TRBV7-2, the J call TRBJ1-4; maybe TRBD1 (5 bases). This CDR3 spans 17 amino acids. Germline-derived CDR1 and CDR2 are SGHTA and FQGNSA. This CDR3 is CASSSQGALKTSEKLFF. For the CDR3, the DNA is TGTGCCAGCAGCTCGCAGGGCGCCCTCAAGACTAGTGAAAAACTGTTTTTT.

This clonotype was counted many times. One end of the junction varies from germline; a read error may be responsible. V is TRBV12-3 or TRBV12-4 and J is TRBJ2-7, with 7 positions matching TRBD1. This CDR3 has 14 residues. The CDR3 sequence is CASSPGTASYEQYF. CDR3 coding DNA: TGCGCCAGCAGCCCCGGGACAGCCTCCTACGAGCAGTACTTC.

The genes are TRBV27 and TRBJ2-4; tentative D call: TRBD1 (7 bases). Trimming removed 5 bases at V and 0 bases at J, with 11 bases between. This CDR3 is 15 amino acids long. CDR1 is MNHEY, CDR2 SMNVEV, per germline (reference sequence). CDR3 DNA sequence: TGTGCCAGCAGTCACAGGGGACTAGCCAAAAACATTCAGTACTTC. Translating it yields CASSHRGLAKNIQYF.

The CDR3, as DNA: TGTGCCAGCAGTGAAGTCGTAGGGTCGTCCTACAATGAGCAGTTCTTC. Translated: CASSEVVGSSYNEQFF. V gene TRBV25-1 combines with J gene TRBJ2-1; D is undetermined. Trimming took 2 bases from V and 1 from J, leaving 12 bases between them. The CDR3 consists of 16 residues. Germline CDR1 is MGHDK and CDR2 is SYGVNS.

V gene TRBV7-2 combines with J gene TRBJ1-2, with D possibly being TRBD1 (5 bases). V was clipped by 5 bases and J by 6 bases, with 10 bases between them. Per germline, CDR1 SGHTA and CDR2 FQGNSA. The CDR3 length is 12 residues. CDR3 sequence (DNA): TGTGCCAGCAGCGCGACAGTTCATGGCTACACCTTC. The encoded protein is CASSATVHGYTF. The complete variable domain, with remaining parts taken from reference TRBV7-2 and TRBJ1-2, reads GAGVSQSPSNKVTEKGKDVELRCDPISGHTALYWYRQSLGQGLEFLIYFQGNSAPDKSGLPSDRFSAERTGGSVSTLTIQRTQQEDSAVYLCASSATVHGYTFGSGTRLTVV.

The chain couples TRBV6-2 or TRBV6-3 to TRBJ2-1, with D possibly being TRBD1 (6 bases). The germline V and J ends were trimmed by 7 bases and 0 bases, with 19 bases remaining between them. This CDR3 is built from 17 residues. Germline loops: CDR1 MNHEY, CDR2 SVGEGT. DNA for the CDR3: TGTGCCAGCACCTCTCGACAGGAAACAAGCTCCTACAATGAGCAGTTCTTC. This sequence encodes CASTSRQETSSYNEQFF.

The chain uses TRBV12-3 or TRBV12-4 and TRBJ2-1; D gene ambiguous. This CDR3 has 15 residues. V lost 5 bases and J lost 3, with 14 bases in between. This chain's CDR3 is CASSLRAQDYNEQFF. CDR3 nucleotides: TGTGCCAGCAGTCTCCGGGCCCAGGACTACAATGAGCAGTTCTTC.

The rearrangement links TRBV5-1 to TRBJ2-2, with 10 nucleotides matching TRBD1. The CDR3 contains 13 residues. V gave up 9 bases and J gave up 6 bases; unmatched junction bases: 5. Germline-derived CDR1 and CDR2 are SGHRS and YFSETQ. CDR3 region: CATPGQGSGELFF. The CDR3 coding sequence is TGCGCCACCCCGGGACAGGGGTCCGGGGAGCTGTTTTTT.